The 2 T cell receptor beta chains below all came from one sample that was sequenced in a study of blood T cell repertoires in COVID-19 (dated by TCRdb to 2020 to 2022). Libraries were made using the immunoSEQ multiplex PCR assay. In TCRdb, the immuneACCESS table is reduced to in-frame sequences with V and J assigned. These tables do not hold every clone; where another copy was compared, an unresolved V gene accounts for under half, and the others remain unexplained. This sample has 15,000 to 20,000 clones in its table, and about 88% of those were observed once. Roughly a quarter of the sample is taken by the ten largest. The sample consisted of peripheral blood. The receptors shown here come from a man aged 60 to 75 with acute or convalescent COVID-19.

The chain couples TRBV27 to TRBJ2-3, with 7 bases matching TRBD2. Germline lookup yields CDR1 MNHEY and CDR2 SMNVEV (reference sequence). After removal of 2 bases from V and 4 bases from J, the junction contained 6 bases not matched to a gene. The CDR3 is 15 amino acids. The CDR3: CASSLRASGADTQYF. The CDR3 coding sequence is TGTGCCAGCAGTTTAAGGGCTAGCGGAGCAGATACGCAGTATTTT.

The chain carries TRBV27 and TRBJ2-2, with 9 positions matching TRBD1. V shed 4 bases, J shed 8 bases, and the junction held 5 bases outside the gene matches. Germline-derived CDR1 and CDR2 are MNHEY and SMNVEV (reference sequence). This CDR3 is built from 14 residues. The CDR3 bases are TGTGCCAGCAGTTCACAGGGGGCGCGAGGGGAGCTGTTTTTT. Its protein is CASSSQGARGELFF.